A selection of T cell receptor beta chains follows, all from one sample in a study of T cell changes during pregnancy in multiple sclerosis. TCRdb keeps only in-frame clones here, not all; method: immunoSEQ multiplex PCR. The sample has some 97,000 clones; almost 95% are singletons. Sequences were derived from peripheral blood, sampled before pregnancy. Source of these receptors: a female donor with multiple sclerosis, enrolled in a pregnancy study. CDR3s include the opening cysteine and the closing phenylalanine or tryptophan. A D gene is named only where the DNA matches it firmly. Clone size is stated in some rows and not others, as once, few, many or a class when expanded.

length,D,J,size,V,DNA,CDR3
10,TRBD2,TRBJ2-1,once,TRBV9,TGTGCTTCTAGCGGGAATGAGCAGTTCTTC,CASSGNEQFF
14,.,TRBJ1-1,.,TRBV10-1,TGCGCCAGCAGTGAGTCGGTCAGGTCCGCTGAAGCTTTCTTT,CASSESVRSAEAFF
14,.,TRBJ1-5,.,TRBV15,TGTGCCACCAGCGGTGGGGGGAGCAATCAGCCCCAGCATTTT,CATSGGGSNQPQHF
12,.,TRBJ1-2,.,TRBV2,TGTGCCAGCCGCCGGGACACCTATGGCTACACCTTC,CASRRDTYGYTF
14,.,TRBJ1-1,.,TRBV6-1,TGTGCCAGCAGTGAAGGGAGGCTTAACACTGAAGCTTTCTTT,CASSEGRLNTEAFF
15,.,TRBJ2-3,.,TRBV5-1,TGCGCCAGCAGCTTGGAGTCAGGGCTGACAGATACGCAGTATTTT,CASSLESGLTDTQYF
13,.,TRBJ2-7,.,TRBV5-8,TGTGCCAGCAGCTTTTCCCGTAGAGACGAGCAGTACTTC,CASSFSRRDEQYF
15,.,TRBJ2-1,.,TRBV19,TGTGCCAGTAGTAAGGGGCAGGGCCCCTACAATGAGCAGTTCTTC,CASSKGQGPYNEQFF
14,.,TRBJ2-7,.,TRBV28,TGTGCCAGCAGTTTATGGGAGGCACCCTACGAGCAGTACTTC,CASSLWEAPYEQYF
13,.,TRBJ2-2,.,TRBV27,TGTGCCAGCAGGCGGGCGGCACCCGGGGAGCTGTTTTTT,CASRRAAPGELFF
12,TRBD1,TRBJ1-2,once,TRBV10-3,TGTGCCATCAGACAGGGGGTGGAGGGCTACACCTTC,CAIRQGVEGYTF
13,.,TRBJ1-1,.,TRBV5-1,TGCGCCAGCAGCGGGGAGGGAGGGACTGAAGCTTTCTTT,CASSGEGGTEAFF
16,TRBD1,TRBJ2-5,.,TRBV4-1,TGCGCCAGCAGCCAAGGGGCAGGGGGTTGGCAAGAGACCCAGTACTTC,CASSQGAGGWQETQYF
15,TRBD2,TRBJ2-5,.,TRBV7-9,TGTGCCAGCAGCCCGCGTGGAGAGCGGGGGGGGATCCAGTACTTC,CASSPRGERGGIQYF
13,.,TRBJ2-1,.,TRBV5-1,TGCGCCAGCAGTCGTGGACAGATAAATGAGCAGTTCTTC,CASSRGQINEQFF
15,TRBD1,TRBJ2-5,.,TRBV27,TGTGCCAGCAGTCCCGGGGACAGGGGGCCGGAGACCCAGTACTTC,CASSPGDRGPETQYF
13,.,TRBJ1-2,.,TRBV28,TGTGCCAGCTCGTCAGTGGCCCTCTATGGCTACACCTTC,CASSSVALYGYTF
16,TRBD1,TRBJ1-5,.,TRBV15,TGTGCCACCAGCAGAGGTGTAGGGGGCGCAGGGCAGCCCCAGCATTTT,CATSRGVGGAGQPQHF
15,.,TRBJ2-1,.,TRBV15,TGTGCCACCAGAGAGACAGGAACCTCCTACAATGAGCAGTTCTTC,CATRETGTSYNEQFF
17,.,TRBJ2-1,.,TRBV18,TGTGCCAGCTCACCACCGGGGGGAGGAGGGGCCATCGGTGAGCAGTTCTTC,CASSPPGGGGAIGEQFF
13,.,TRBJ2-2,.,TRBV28,TGTGGCACAGGGGAGGAGTTCGCCGGGGAGCTGTTTTTT,CGTGEEFAGELFF
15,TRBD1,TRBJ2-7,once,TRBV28,TGTGCCAGCAGTTTACCCGGGACAGTCTCTCGTGAGCAGTACTTC,CASSLPGTVSREQYF
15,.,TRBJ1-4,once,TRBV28,TGTGCCAGCAGATCTCCCCGGGCAACTAATGAAAAACTGTTTTTT,CASRSPRATNEKLFF
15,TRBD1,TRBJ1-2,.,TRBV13,TGTGCCAGCAGCTTACGCGGACAGGGCATCTATGGCTACACCTTC,CASSLRGQGIYGYTF
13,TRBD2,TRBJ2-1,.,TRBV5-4,TGTGCCAGCAGCTCCGGGACTAGCGATGAGCAGTTCTTC,CASSSGTSDEQFF
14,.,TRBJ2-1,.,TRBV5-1,TGCGCCAGCAGCTTGGCCAAGGACAGCGACAAGCAGTTCTTC,CASSLAKDSDKQFF
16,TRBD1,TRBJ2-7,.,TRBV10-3,TGTGCCATCAGTGACCCTAGGACAGGGGGGACCTACGAGCAGTACTTC,CAISDPRTGGTYEQYF
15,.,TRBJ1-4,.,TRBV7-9,TGTGCCAGCAGGGCCGGGACTTCAACTAATGAAAAACTGTTTTTT,CASRAGTSTNEKLFF
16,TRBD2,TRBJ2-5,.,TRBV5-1,TGCGCCAGCAGCTTGATCGGCGGGGGGCACCAAGAGACCCAGTACTTC,CASSLIGGGHQETQYF
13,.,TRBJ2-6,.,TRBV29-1,TGCAGCGTGTGGGCCCCTGGGGCCAACGTCCTGACTTTC,CSVWAPGANVLTF
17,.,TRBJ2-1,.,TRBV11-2,TGTGCCAGCAGCCAACGAGTCGGGACTCGCTCCTACAATGAGCAGTTCTTC,CASSQRVGTRSYNEQFF
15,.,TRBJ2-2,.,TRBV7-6,TGTGCCAGCAGCTTAGAAGGAGGGGTCACCGGGGAGCTGTTTTTT,CASSLEGGVTGELFF
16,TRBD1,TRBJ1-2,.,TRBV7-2,TGTGCCAGCAGCCTGAGTTCGGGACAGGCGATATATGGCTACACCTTC,CASSLSSGQAIYGYTF
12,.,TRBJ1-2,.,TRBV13,TGTGCCAGCTCACAGGCTTCGTATGGCTACACCTTC,CASSQASYGYTF
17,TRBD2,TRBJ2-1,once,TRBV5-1,TGCGCCAGCAGCCGCCCGTCTCTGGGACTAGCTCGAAATGAGCAGTTCTTC,CASSRPSLGLARNEQFF
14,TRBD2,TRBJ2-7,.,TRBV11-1,TGTGCCAGCAGTTCCGGACTAGCGTCCTACGAGCAGTACTTC,CASSSGLASYEQYF
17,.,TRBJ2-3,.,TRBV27,TGTGCCAGCAGTTTGGTTTGGGGGCGTATTAGCACAGATACGCAGTATTTT,CASSLVWGRISTDTQYF
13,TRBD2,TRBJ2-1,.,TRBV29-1,TGCAGCGTTGATCTAGCGGGATACAATGAGCAGTTCTTC,CSVDLAGYNEQFF
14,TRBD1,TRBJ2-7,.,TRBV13,TGTGCCAGCAGCCGCCGGGACAGCCCCTACGAGCAGTACTTC,CASSRRDSPYEQYF
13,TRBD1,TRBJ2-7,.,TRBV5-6,TGTGCCAGCAGCCCCGGGACAGTCTACGAGCAGTACTTC,CASSPGTVYEQYF
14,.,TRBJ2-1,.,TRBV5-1,TGCGCCAGCAGCATCTTACAGGGATGGGATGAGCAGTTCTTC,CASSILQGWDEQFF
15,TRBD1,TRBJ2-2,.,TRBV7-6,TGTGCCAGCAGCTTAGACTCAGGGGGTGGCGGGGAGCTGTTTTTT,CASSLDSGGGGELFF
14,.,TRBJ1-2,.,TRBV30,TGTGCCTGGAGTGTACAAATCGGGAACTATGGCTACACCTTC,CAWSVQIGNYGYTF
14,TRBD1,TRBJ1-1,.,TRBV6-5,TGTGCCAGCCGCCAACAGGGGTCGAGCACTGAAGCTTTCTTT,CASRQQGSSTEAFF
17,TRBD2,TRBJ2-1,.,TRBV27,TGTGCCAGCAGTTCCAACACGCTAGCGGGAGTGATGAATGAGCAGTTCTTC,CASSSNTLAGVMNEQFF
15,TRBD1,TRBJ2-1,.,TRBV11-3,TGTGCCAGCAGCTTAGATGGACAGGGGTACAATGAGCAGTTCTTC,CASSLDGQGYNEQFF
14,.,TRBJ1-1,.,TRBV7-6,TGTGCCAGCAGCTTTATGGGCCTCAACACTGAAGCTTTCTTT,CASSFMGLNTEAFF